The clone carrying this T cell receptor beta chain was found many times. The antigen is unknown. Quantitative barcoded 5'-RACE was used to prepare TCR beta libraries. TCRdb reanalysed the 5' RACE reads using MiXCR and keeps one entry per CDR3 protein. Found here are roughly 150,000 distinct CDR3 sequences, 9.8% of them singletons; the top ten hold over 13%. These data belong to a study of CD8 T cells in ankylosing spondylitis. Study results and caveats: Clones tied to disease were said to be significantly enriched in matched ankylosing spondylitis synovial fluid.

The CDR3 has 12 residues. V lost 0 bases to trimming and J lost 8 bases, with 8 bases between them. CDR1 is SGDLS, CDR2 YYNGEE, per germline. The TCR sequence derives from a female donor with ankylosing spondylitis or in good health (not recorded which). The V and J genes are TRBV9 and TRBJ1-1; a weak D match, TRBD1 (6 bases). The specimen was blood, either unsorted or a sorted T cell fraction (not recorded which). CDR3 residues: CASSVGQGEAFF. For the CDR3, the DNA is TGTGCCAGCAGCGTAGGGCAGGGGGAAGCTTTCTTT. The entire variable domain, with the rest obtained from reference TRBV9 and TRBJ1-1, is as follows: DSGVTQTPKHLITATGQRVTLRCSPRSGDLSVYWYQQSLDQGLQFLIQYYNGEERAKGNILERFSAQQFPDLHSELNLSSLELGDSALYFCASSVGQGEAFFGQGTRLTVV.